This T cell receptor beta chain was retrieved from a study of shared clonotypes between healthy human individuals (dated by TCRdb to 2019 to 2021). With respect to the entire study: The cohort comprised a couple of women and a few men aged 18 to 49 years. For each donor, three plates each were used for CD4 naive and CD4 memory, two plates were used for CD8 naive, and one plate was used for CD8 memory. The study deeply sequenced blood TCR repertoires of five healthy adults to estimate repertoire size and the extent of clonotype sharing between individuals. To increase sequencing depth and limit assay-specific biases, different laboratories used diverse techniques to prepare libraries and sequence TCR repertoires. Between about 0.94 and 10 billion PBMCs per donor were obtained by leukapheresis.

CD8 naive samples were CD45RO-negative cells positively selected for CCR7, giving a CD45RA+CCR7+ population that excluded TemRA cells. Donors were healthy HIV-negative adults with no recently reported acute infections or vaccinations. Every donor was a Caucasian adult residing in Nashville, Tennessee, USA. Blood was obtained by leukapheresis, after which PBMCs were separated by Ficoll-Histopaque density gradient centrifugation and cryopreserved in liquid nitrogen vapor phase. Analytical flow cytometry was used to check the purity and quantity of each magnetically sorted T cell population. From each sorted fraction, genomic DNA was isolated and quantified by UV absorbance on a Nanodrop 2000c. Regarding this clone: The target of this receptor is not known. No base quality information exists; no much larger clone differs at one position.

The paper as a whole reports these results and caveats: Incomplete sequencing was indicated by rarefaction of sorted-subset datasets, despite the large sequencing depth. Clonotypes shared by all four sorted-subset donors showed higher generation probabilities than non-shared clonotypes. Sharing across a few donors was observed for 5% to 6.5% of naive CD4, over 3% of naive CD8, 2% to 2.5% of memory CD4, and less than 0.45% of memory CD8 clonotypes. Larger estimated clonotype richness was generally found for naive subsets than for memory subsets. Pairwise subsampling indicated that sequencing depth was expected to affect the degree of clonotype sharing among donors. Sampling was limited to blood, and TCR repertoires in tissue likely differ from TCR repertoires in blood. Because the study included only a small number of donors, the genetic and exposure-history diversity represented was limited.

Using the deep immunoSEQ assay, multiplex PCR amplified TCR CDR3 regions from genomic DNA. Extracted genomic DNA from each cell subset was distributed evenly across all wells of several immunoSEQ 96-well plates, and each plate was treated as a replicate. For sorted subsets, approximately 190 ng genomic DNA, equal to about 30,000 T cell genomes, was loaded into each replicate PCR. Purified libraries were measured with a Qubit 3.0 fluorometer, size-checked on a Bioanalyzer 2100, and measured again with the KAPA Library Quantification kit. Every immunoSEQ 96-well plate was sequenced on a separate single-read 150-cycle Illumina NextSeq 550 flow cell. From the authors' description of their analysis: Because the immunoSEQ output held only junctional sequences and lacked quality scores, the filtering could not match the filtering applied to full-length reads. Sequences were annotated with PyIR, a Python wrapper for IgBLAST v1.9, and V/J genes and CDR3 were assigned using IMGT germline references. Any read was removed if the V/J assignment was weak (E-value above 1e-6), the CDR3 was missing, or the read contained stop codons, out-of-frame junctions, or ambiguous translated residues. A V3J clonotype was defined by an identical inferred V gene, J gene, and CDR3 amino acid sequence. Percentage overlap between repertoires was computed as shared unique clonotypes divided by the size of the smaller repertoire. Repertoire richness was assessed with RTK rarefaction, the Chao1 estimator, and Recon v2.1 estimates of unobserved clonotypes. Generation probabilities for all TCRbeta clonotypes obtained by the gDNA method from four donors were computed using OLGA. Not all clones reach the TCRdb copy of this immuneACCESS table, which keeps in-frame sequences only. Checked studies attribute under half of the gap to unresolved V genes and leave the rest unexplained. The DNA was the basis for D and trimming; V, J and clone size are from that table. In all, the sample holds more than 2 million clones, and about 95% of those were seen once. The top ten hold 1% to 1.3% of the sample.

Sequencing used naive CD8+ T cells sorted from blood. The sample's cell subset or site label, in plain terms: CD45RA+CCR7+. This TCR derives from a young man in good health.

The CDR3 protein sequence reads: CASSLSSLLRGYTF. In nucleotide form, the sequence is TGTGCCAGCAGTTTATCATCCCTTTTACGGGGCTACACCTTC. Recombination linked TRBV28 to TRBJ1-2; the D gene cannot be named for sure. As encoded in the germline V gene, CDR1 is MDHEN while CDR2 is SYDVKM. The CDR3 covers 14 residues, taking in both the cysteine and the phenylalanine. The DNA shown is the 42-base CDR3, in frame from base 1. V is reduced by 1 base and J by 8 bases, leaving a spacing of 14 bases between them.